The clone carrying this T cell receptor beta chain was seen a handful of times. Libraries were prepared by immunoSEQ multiplex PCR; TCRdb keeps only in-frame clonotypes and omits some of them. The sample lists about 190,000 clones, less than 85% seen once, with approximately 3% in the top ten. This sample stems from a study of blood T cell repertoires in COVID-19. The CDR3 extends over 14 amino acids. The germline CDR1 and CDR2 sequences are SNHLY and FYNNEI. Trimming stripped 4 bases from V and 4 bases from J, with 10 bases between. Sequenced input: PBMCs or T cells enriched from blood (not recorded which). The J gene is TRBJ2-2, the V gene TRBV2; TRBD2 might be the D (6 bases). The TCR comes from a woman aged 25 to 39 who had recovered from COVID-19. The CDR3 DNA sequence: TGTGCCAGCAGTGTTATGGAGGGCACCGGGGAGCTGTTTTTT. Translating it yields CASSVMEGTGELFF.